A selection of T cell receptor beta chains follows, all from one sample in a study of OX40 agonist ivuxolimab in advanced cancers. Assay used: immunoSEQ multiplex PCR; TCRdb lists only in-frame clones, some missing. The profile covers more than 95,000 clones, with 94% appearing a single time and more than 0.15% taken by the ten largest. The sample was CD4+ or CD8+ T cells sorted from blood, taken in a trial of the OX40 agonist ivuxolimab. All receptors come from an adult with an advanced solid tumor such as melanoma, head and neck, liver or kidney cancer. The conserved cysteine and the conserved F or W are not part of the CDR3 here.

j_call v_call cdr3_aa
TRBJ2-2 TRBV7-9 ASTSRGSGTGDTGELF
TRBJ2-1 TRBV5-4 ASSLAFGTSYGNEQF
TRBJ2-3 TRBV28 ASSLVSRADTQY
TRBJ2-1 TRBV6-5 ASSILEAAYNEQF
TRBJ1-3 TRBV6-6 ASRPRGGGSGNTIY
TRBJ1-5 TRBV12-1 ASSFSWPRQPQH
TRBJ2-5 TRBV7-2 ASSLNPGSQETQY
TRBJ1-1 TRBV19 ASGGMTVPNTEAF
TRBJ2-1 TRBV4-1 ASSQRTGGSPYNEQF
TRBJ1-6 TRBV5-5 ASSLGDRYNSPLH
TRBJ1-5 TRBV6-4 ASSEQGGQPQH
TRBJ2-1 TRBV18 ASSRGGGSPYNEQF
TRBJ2-7 TRBV28 ASGLAINEQY
TRBJ2-7 TRBV6-1 ASSDRLVRFYEQY
TRBJ2-7 TRBV7-8 ASSLALRTGGNYEQY
TRBJ2-3 TRBV5-4 ASSQDAADTQY
TRBJ2-5 TRBV14 ASSQGSQKETQY
TRBJ1-1 TRBV5-3 ASSFPQGGTEAF
TRBJ2-7 TRBV20-1 SARRGNEQY
TRBJ1-5 TRBV27 ASSLTGNTGQPQH
TRBJ2-7 TRBV7-3 ASSLKSAYEQY
TRBJ2-3 TRBV7-2 ASSSARWGGTDTQY
TRBJ2-7 TRBV6-1 ASSEAPGLVYEQY
TRBJ2-3 TRBV19 ASSKQGAASGSSTDTQY
TRBJ2-1 TRBV28 ASRPGGPRYEQF
TRBJ2-5 TRBV11-2 ASSLGRKETQY
TRBJ1-1 TRBV19 ASSTGQTNTEAF
TRBJ2-1 TRBV28 ASSLTAGTSAYNEQF
TRBJ1-1 TRBV28 ASSLRGTEAF
TRBJ2-1 TRBV25-1 ASSETSGGGLYNEQF
TRBJ2-6 TRBV4-3 ASRTVSGANVLT
TRBJ2-1 TRBV5-4 ASSLEAGGYNEQF